The entry below describes one TCR beta chain. Researchers partitioned CD4+ cells into CD45RA+ naive and CD45RA-negative memory subsets. The entry originates in a study of shared clonotypes between healthy human individuals. There are 17 residues in the CDR3. The V segment lost 0 bases and the J segment 5 bases; nucleotides outside the gene matches: 8. CDR1 and CDR2 (germline): KGHSH, LQKENI. Genomic DNA from each subset was divided evenly over several immunoSEQ plates. This table comes from immunoSEQ multiplex PCR, and its TCRdb copy is limited to in-frame clones, with some not included. The table lists 950,000 to 1,200,000 clones, about 80% of them singletons.

The gene calls are TRBV18 and TRBJ2-5, with 11 positions matching TRBD1. Sequenced material: memory CD4+ T cells from PBMCs. Subset in this sample: CD45RA-negative fraction. The TCR comes from a man aged 18 to 29 in good health. Some clones in this sample may be carry-over from other donors' samples. In nucleotides, the CDR3 is TGTGCCAGCTCACCACCAAGTTCAGGACAGGGGGCTGAGACCCAGTACTTC. It is translated as CASSPPSSGQGAETQYF.